Sequencing of this T cell receptor (beta chain) was carried out in a study of cytomegalovirus exposure and HLA in healthy donors (dated by TCRdb to between 2016 and 2019). Background for the entire study: According to a later analysis, the 120 or so validation repertoires were produced on the same platform as the 700 or so repertoires of the first cohort. The study aimed to test whether signatures of past pathogen exposure could be identified by cataloging public T cell receptors. A separate validation cohort of over 95 different subjects was used in addition to the 666-subject first cohort. High-throughput TCR immunosequencing, statistical association of individual TCRs with disease status, and machine learning were combined to predict cytomegalovirus infection status.

Concerning this clone: This clone's antigen is unknown. Per-base quality was not reported, and no clone a single base away is much larger than it.

V drops 0 bases and J drops 5 bases, leaving 8 bases in between. The CDR3, from cysteine to phenylalanine, totals 13 residues. Just the 39-base CDR3 DNA is kept, in frame starting at base 1. Points the paper makes about the study in general: In vitro tests confirmed that a few of the cytomegalovirus-associated TCR beta chains recognize cytomegalovirus antigens. Most TCR sequences were seen in very few donors, while some public TCRs were found in many individuals. Of the cluster scores, around 95% were above 0 in a later analysis, which found that TCRs clustered in the first cohort also tended to co-occur in the approximately 120 validation repertoires. It was suggested by the authors that the approach could potentially be generalized to other disease states and immunological phenotypes. The study listed 164 TCR beta chains as associated with cytomegalovirus. The classifier was reported to diagnose cytomegalovirus status with high specificity and sensitivity in both the original cohort and the validation cohort. A later analysis had no HLA typing for the validation cohort, so co-occurrence there was scored across all 110 or so repertoires.

Separate from the roughly 660-subject first cohort, the validation cohort of around 130 subjects was the group to which the donors belonged. To prepare the library, the immunoSEQ multiplex PCR assay was applied. The authors' analysis ran thus. To diagnose cytomegalovirus status from the catalog of TCR beta chain sequences, a statistical classification framework was built. The source is immuneACCESS, and TCRdb retained only in-frame sequences with V and J called. Part of the clones is not carried over; for the studies checked, unresolved V genes explain less than half of this, and the remainder is unexplained. V and J calls and clone size are given by that table; D and trimming were obtained from the DNA. The sample profile shows around 150,000 clones; approximately 84% of them were found once. The biggest ten clones account for 10% to 13% of the sample.

Here the chain combines TRBV5-3 and TRBJ2-5; a tentative D match to TRBD1 spans 6 bases. TRBV5-3 is given ORF status, its function remaining uncertain. This sequence originates from a man aged 25 to 45 in good health and CMV-seropositive. The material sequenced was PBMCs. The DNA sequence is TGTGCCAGAAGCTTGGGGCAGGGGGAGACCCAGTACTTC. This codes for CARSLGQGETQYF.